Below, 29 T cell receptor beta chains from the same sample are listed, as sequenced in a study of T cells in Graves' hyperthyroidism and ophthalmopathy. TCR beta CDR3 regions were amplified from RNA transcripts. A set of HTBI primers served as the primers for a first-round RT-PCR of the TCR CDR3. TCRdb reprocessed the multiplex PCR reads with MiXCR, giving one entry per CDR3 protein. The sample records roughly 840,000 distinct CDR3 sequences, about two fifths being singletons. Sequencing was done on a sample of blood. Every receptor here comes from a man aged 18-30 years with Graves' hyperthyroidism.

The chain couples TRBV19 to TRBJ1-2; TRBD1 might be the D (6 bases). The CDR3 length is 13 residues. Germline-derived CDR1 and CDR2 are LNHDA and SQIVND (reference sequence). V lost 6 bases and J lost 8, with 16 bases in between. CDR3 region: CASSRDKREGYTF. CDR3 bases: TGTGCCAGTAGCCGGGACAAAAGGGAAGGCTACACCTTC.

The chain carries TRBV29-1 and TRBJ2-3, with 8 nucleotides matching TRBD1. Germline V gene sequence: CDR1 SQVTM, CDR2 ANQGSEA. With 1 base clipped from V and 4 bases from J, the junction kept 7 bases outside the gene matches. This CDR3 has 15 residues. The CDR3 reads CSVEGTGRRADTQYF. CDR3 nucleotide sequence: TGCAGCGTTGAAGGGACAGGGAGAAGGGCAGATACGCAGTATTTT.

V and J are TRBV7-3 and TRBJ2-6; D is uncertain. CDR1 and CDR2 from the germline V gene are SGHTA and FQGTGA. The CDR3 has 12 amino acids. Trimming left V 11 bases short and J 0 bases short, with 5 bases between. Written as DNA, the CDR3 is TGTGCCTTAGTCTCTGGGGCCAACGTCCTGACTTTC. Translation: CALVSGANVLTF. Supplemented by reference TRBV7-3 and TRBJ2-6, the full variable domain reads GAGVSQTPSNKVTEKGKYVELRCDPISGHTALYWYRQSLGQGPEFLIYFQGTGAADDSGLPNDRFFAVRPEGSVSTLKIQRTERGDSAVYLCALVSGANVLTFGAGSRLTVL.

This clonotype was observed a few times. The chain uses TRBV12-5 and TRBJ1-4; 7 bases fit TRBD1. The CDR3 loop spans 14 amino acids. Trimming cost V 5 bases and J 4 bases; bases outside gene matches: 4. Germline lookup yields CDR1 LGHNT and CDR2 FRNRAP. The CDR3 coding sequence is TGTGCTAGTGGTCTGGGACAGAATAATGAAAAACTGTTTTTT. Amino acid sequence: CASGLGQNNEKLFF.

The sample holds a few counts of this clonotype. This chain connects TRBV19 to TRBJ2-2, with a possible D match to TRBD2 (6 bases). The CDR3 is 15 amino acids. Deletions cut 1 base from V and 1 base from J, with 7 bases between. CDR1 LNHDA and CDR2 SQIVND come from the germline V gene (reference sequence). The CDR3 DNA reads TGTGCCAGTAGTATAGCGGGGGTGAACACCGGGGAGCTGTTTTTT. It translates to CASSIAGVNTGELFF.

This clonotype was found many times. One end of the junction fails to match germline, which may point to a read error. J is TRBJ1-4 and V is TRBV19; D is unclear. CDR1 LNHDA and CDR2 SQIVND come from the germline V gene (reference sequence). CDR3 length equals 13 residues. The CDR3 DNA follows: TGTGCCAGTACGGCAGACACTATTGAAAAACTGTTTTTT. This gives the protein CASTADTIEKLFF.

Worth noting for this clonotype: The CDR3 does not close with the conserved phenylalanine or tryptophan, likely indicating a read error. It is unclear where the CDR3 begins or ends on the DNA, so no DNA is shown, and the CDR3 is as TCRdb lists it. J is TRBJ1-6 and V is TRBV2; the table's D gene call, TRBD1, was not cross checked with the DNA. Both ends counted, the CDR3 spans 10 residues. Germline V gene data show CDR1 as SNHLY and CDR2 as FYNNEI. The CDR3 region is CASSSQGAPY.

Concerning this clonotype itself: This sequence may be a read error, since a much larger clone differs from it by one base. The chain joins TRBV10-3 to TRBJ1-1; D may be TRBD1 (6 bases). Germline V lookup: CDR1 ENHRY, CDR2 SYGVKD. The CDR3 length is 14 residues. The V and J ends lost 4 bases and 0 bases respectively, with 9 bases between them. The CDR3 protein is CAISGGAMNTEAFF. DNA for the CDR3: TGTGCCATCAGTGGGGGGGCCATGAACACTGAAGCTTTCTTT.

On this clonotype: A much larger clonotype is one base distant, so this may be a read error. This chain uses TRBV9 with TRBJ1-1; D not certain. Per germline, CDR1 SGDLS and CDR2 YYNGEE. CDR3 length equals 15 residues. Trimming took 0 bases from V and 3 from J, leaving 12 bases between them. The CDR3 nucleotides are TGTGCCAGCAGCGTAGTTCACCCTCCTTACACTGAAGCTTTCTTT. It is translated as CASSVVHPPYTEAFF. Full variable domain (missing parts from reference TRBV9 and TRBJ1-1): DSGVTQTPKHLITATGQRVTLRCSPRSGDLSVYWYQQSLDQGLQFLIQYYNGEERAKGNILERFSAQQFPDLHSELNLSSLELGDSALYFCASSVVHPPYTEAFFGQGTRLTVV.

This clonotype was observed at least ten times. The chain has TRBV19 and TRBJ1-1; D gene uncertain. The CDR3 has 14 amino acids. V was pared by 3 bases and J by 1 base, with 9 bases between. CDR1 is LNHDA and CDR2 is SQIVND in the germline V gene (reference sequence). The CDR3 nucleotides read TGTGCCAGTAGTATTGCCCCAGCGAACACTGAAGCTTTCTTT. Translated: CASSIAPANTEAFF.

This clonotype was seen ten or more times. The J gene is TRBJ1-1, the V gene TRBV7-8; possibly TRBD1 for D (6 bases). Trimming removed 3 bases at V and 8 bases at J, with 10 bases between. The CDR3 runs to 12 residues. From germline, CDR1 is SGHVS and CDR2 FQNEAQ. The CDR3 loop is CASSFARGEAFF. Here the CDR3 DNA reads TGTGCCAGCAGCTTCGCGAGGGGGGAAGCTTTCTTT. The full variable domain, in which reference TRBV7-8 and TRBJ1-1 provide the parts outside the CDR3, is GAGVSQSPRYKVAKRGQDVALRCDPISGHVSLFWYQQALGQGPEFLTYFQNEAQLDKSGLPSDRFFAERPEGSVSTLKIQRTQQEDSAVYLCASSFARGEAFFGQGTRLTVV.

The chain carries TRBV7-8 and TRBJ2-5, with 11 bases aligning to TRBD2. J gave up 4 bases and V 3 bases, and 7 bases lay outside the gene matches. CDR1 and CDR2 from the germline V gene are SGHVS and FQNEAQ. The CDR3 runs to 16 residues. The CDR3 loop reads CASSFPTSGVAETQYF. The DNA for the CDR3 is TGTGCCAGCAGCTTCCCGACTAGCGGGGTTGCAGAGACCCAGTACTTC.

CDR3 sequence reads: CASSLVGPGRLAGGNYEQYF. CDR3 sequence (DNA): TGTGCCAGCAGCTTAGTAGGTCCCGGTAGACTAGCGGGAGGCAACTACGAGCAGTACTTC. This chain connects TRBV7-9 to TRBJ2-7, with TRBD2 matching over 13 bases. The V gene end was trimmed by 1 base and the J gene end by 3 bases; junction bases not matched to a gene: 15. This CDR3 comprises 20 residues. Germline assignment: CDR1 SEHNR and CDR2 FQNEAQ (reference sequence).

This chain joins TRBV12-3 or TRBV12-4 and TRBJ1-2; weak D call: TRBD1 (6 bases). Trimming took 4 bases from V and 8 from J, leaving 20 bases between them. The CDR3 extends over 15 amino acids. CDR3 loop: CASSWGRRGQGGYTF. In nucleotides, the CDR3 is TGTGCCAGCAGTTGGGGGCGGCGAGGGCAAGGCGGCTACACCTTC.

The chain has TRBV13 and TRBJ1-1; 10 nucleotides align to TRBD1. This CDR3 contains 16 residues. V was clipped by 5 bases and J by 5 bases; unmatched bases: 11. In germline, CDR1 is PRHDT, CDR2 FYEKMQ (reference sequence). Written as DNA, the CDR3 is TGTGCCAGCAGCCCATTCCTTGACAGGGGGCGAACTGAAGCTTTCTTT. Translation gives CASSPFLDRGRTEAFF.

This clonotype has more than one count but fewer than ten. The chain has TRBV19 and TRBJ2-2; D perhaps matches TRBD1 (5 bases). This CDR3 comprises 14 residues. Germline CDR1 is LNHDA and CDR2 is SQIVND (reference sequence). V was shortened by 7 bases and J by 3 bases, with 12 bases between the two germline ends. The CDR3 protein is CASTGYQDTGELFF. The DNA for the CDR3 is TGTGCCAGTACAGGGTACCAGGACACCGGGGAGCTGTTTTTT.

The CDR3 here is CASSLPGRSKDEQYF. The CDR3 nucleotides are TGTGCCAGCAGTCTGCCGGGACGGAGTAAGGACGAGCAGTACTTC. The V gene is TRBV7-9, the J gene TRBJ2-7, with D tentatively TRBD1 or TRBD2 (5 bases each). Trimming removed 6 bases at V and 5 bases at J, with 20 bases between. Germline CDR1 reads SEHNR; CDR2 reads FQNEAQ (reference sequence). The CDR3 contains 15 residues.

CDR3 coding DNA: TGTGCCAGCAGCCCAGGCGGGAGCACCTTC. Translated: CASSPGGSTF. The chain uses TRBV7-8 and TRBJ1-2; D is unclear. The length of the CDR3 is 10 residues. V lost 5 bases to trimming and J lost 13 bases, with 11 bases between them. The germline gives CDR1 SGHVS, CDR2 FQNEAQ.

The V and J genes are TRBV25-1 and TRBJ2-5, with D uncertain. Germline V lookup: CDR1 MGHDK, CDR2 SYGVNS. The CDR3 spans 12 residues. The CDR3 is CARSEDRETQYF. In DNA, the CDR3 is TGTGCTAGGAGTGAGGATAGAGAGACCCAGTACTTC.

This clonotype was detected ten times or more. The chain has TRBV6-4 and TRBJ2-5, with TRBD2 identical over 11 bases. The junction had 2 bases not matched to a gene; V was cut back by 5 bases and J by 0 bases. Germline V gene lookup returns CDR1 MRHNA and CDR2 SNTAGT. The CDR3 is 15 residues long. CDR3 loop: CASSPGLADQETQYF. The CDR3 nucleotides are TGTGCCAGCAGTCCGGGACTAGCGGACCAAGAGACCCAGTACTTC.

Concerning this clonotype itself: This could be a read error, since a much larger clone is one nucleotide away. The V call is TRBV14, the J call TRBJ1-2; a weak D match, TRBD1 (5 bases). The length of the CDR3 is 14 residues. V shed 5 bases and J shed 4 bases, with 14 bases lying between them. Germline V gives CDR1 SGHDN, CDR2 FVKESK. CDR3 in DNA: TGTGCCAGCAGCGGGGACGTCCTAGGCTATGGCTACACCTTC. Translated: CASSGDVLGYGYTF.

V usage is TRBV20-1 and J usage is TRBJ1-6, with D maybe TRBD1 (6 bases). Trimming took 8 bases from V and 3 from J, leaving 14 bases between them. Germline V gene sequence: CDR1 DFQATT, CDR2 SNEGSKA (reference sequence). This CDR3 has 14 residues. CDR3: CSPQDSNYNSPLHF. CDR3 nucleotide sequence: TGCAGTCCCCAGGACAGCAACTATAATTCACCCCTCCACTTT.

This clonotype was seen a handful of times. The chain combines TRBV4-1 with TRBJ2-7; D gene unclear. The length of the CDR3 is 14 residues. Trimming removed 0 bases from V and 2 bases from J, with 8 bases in between. Germline-derived CDR1 and CDR2 are MGHRA and YSYEKL. The CDR3 DNA reads as TGCGCCAGCAGCCAAGATTATAATACCTACGAGCAGTACTTC. Its protein product is CASSQDYNTYEQYF.

This clonotype was seen many times. The chain uses TRBV10-3 and TRBJ1-3, with D tentatively TRBD1 (5 bases). The CDR3 spans 13 residues. Trimming cost V 6 bases and J 3 bases, with 9 bases left between them. Germline V gives CDR1 ENHRY, CDR2 SYGVKD. The CDR3 nucleotides are TGTGCCATCAGGGGGGAGATTGGAAACACCATATATTTT. This translates into CAIRGEIGNTIYF.

This clonotype has at least ten counts. This chain joins TRBV15 and TRBJ1-6; no clear D gene. V lost 4 bases to trimming and J lost 5 bases, with 9 bases between them. The germline gives CDR1 LNHNV, CDR2 YYDKDF (reference sequence). The CDR3 sequence is 14 residues long. For the CDR3, the DNA is TGTGCCACCAGCAAGGAAATTAATAATTCACCCCTCCACTTT. Amino acids: CATSKEINNSPLHF.

The rearrangement joins TRBV5-1 to TRBJ2-7, with TRBD1 identical over 7 bases. This CDR3 has 16 residues. After removal of 0 bases from V and 0 bases from J, the junction contained 6 bases not matched to a gene. In germline, CDR1 is SGHRS, CDR2 YFSETQ. The chain's CDR3 is CASSLGGQVSSYEQYF. The CDR3 DNA follows: TGCGCCAGCAGCTTGGGCGGACAGGTTAGCTCCTACGAGCAGTACTTC.

The rearrangement joins TRBV7-2 to TRBJ2-7, with TRBD1 matching 9 bases. Germline CDR1 SGHTA, CDR2 FQGNSA. This CDR3 spans 15 amino acids. With V trimmed by 5 bases and J by 6 bases, 11 bases remained unmatched. CDR3 DNA: TGTGCCAGCAGCCAAGCTGGGACAGGGATCTCCGAGCAGTACTTC. It codes for CASSQAGTGISEQYF.

This clonotype was counted ten times or more. The genes are TRBV29-1 and TRBJ2-5, with TRBD1 matching over 10 bases. The CDR3 spans 14 residues. Trimming removed 5 bases from V and 5 bases from J; junction bases left unmatched: 8. Germline CDR1 SQVTM, CDR2 ANQGSEA. The CDR3 sequence: CSVPAGTGEETQYF. The DNA for the CDR3 is TGCAGCGTTCCCGCCGGGACAGGGGAGGAGACCCAGTACTTC.

This clonotype occurred a few times. This chain links TRBV7-9 with TRBJ2-7, with 8 bases lining up with TRBD1. CDR1 is SEHNR, CDR2 FQNEAQ, per germline (reference sequence). J lost 7 bases, V lost 3 bases, and 11 bases had no gene match. The CDR3 sequence is 15 residues long. CDR3 protein: CASSFAMDREWEQYF. CDR3 DNA sequence: TGTGCCAGCAGCTTTGCGATGGACAGGGAATGGGAGCAGTACTTC.